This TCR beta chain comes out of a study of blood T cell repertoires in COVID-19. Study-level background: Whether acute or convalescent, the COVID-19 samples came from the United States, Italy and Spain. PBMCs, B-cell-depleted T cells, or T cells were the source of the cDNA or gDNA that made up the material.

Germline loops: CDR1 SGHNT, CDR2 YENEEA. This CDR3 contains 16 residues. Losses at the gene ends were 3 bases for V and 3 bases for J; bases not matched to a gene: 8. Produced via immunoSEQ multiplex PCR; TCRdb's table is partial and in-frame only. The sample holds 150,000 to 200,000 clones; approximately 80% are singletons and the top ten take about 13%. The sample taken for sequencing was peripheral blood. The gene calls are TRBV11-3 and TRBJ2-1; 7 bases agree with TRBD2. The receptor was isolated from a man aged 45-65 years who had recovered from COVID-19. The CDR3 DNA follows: TGTGCCAGCAGCTTTGGTGCGGGAGCGGTCTACAATGAGCAGTTCTTC. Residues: CASSFGAGAVYNEQFF.